This T cell receptor (beta chain) stems from a study of T cell clones after liver transplantation. Study background: Apart from three HCV-positive recipients, transplants were for non-autoimmune, non-viral reasons. Subjects received no induction therapy and standard immunosuppression until randomization at 12-24 months post-transplant.

Unstimulated PBMCs were sorted into CD3+CD4+ and CD3+CD8+ populations. With 4 bases clipped from V and 3 bases from J, the junction kept 8 bases outside the gene matches. This CDR3 spans 15 amino acids. Germline assignment: CDR1 KGHSH and CDR2 LQKENI. The method was immunoSEQ multiplex PCR; TCRdb's version includes in-frame clones alone and lacks a portion of them. The table shows tens of thousands of clones, with approximately 84% occurring only once. The source of this sequence is a human donor who received a liver transplant. The rearrangement joins TRBV18 to TRBJ2-7; TRBD1 agrees at 8 bases. The sequencing here drew on CD4+ T cells from blood, taken before liver transplant. The CDR3 DNA is TGTGCCAGCTCACTGCCGGGACAGGTCAACTACGAGCAGTACTTC. It encodes CASSLPGQVNYEQYF.